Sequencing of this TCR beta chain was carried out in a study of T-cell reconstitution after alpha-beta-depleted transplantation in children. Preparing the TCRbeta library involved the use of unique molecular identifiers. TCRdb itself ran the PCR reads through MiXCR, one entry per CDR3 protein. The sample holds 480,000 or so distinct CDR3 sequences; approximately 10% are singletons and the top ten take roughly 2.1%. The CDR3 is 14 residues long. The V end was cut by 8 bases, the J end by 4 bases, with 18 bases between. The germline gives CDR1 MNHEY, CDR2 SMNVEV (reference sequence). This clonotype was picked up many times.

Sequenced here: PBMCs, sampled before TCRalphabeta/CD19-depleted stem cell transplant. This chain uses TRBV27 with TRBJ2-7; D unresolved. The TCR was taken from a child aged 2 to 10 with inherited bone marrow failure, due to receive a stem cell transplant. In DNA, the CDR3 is TGTGCCAGCGCGAGTGGCGCATCCCTTTACGAGCAGTACTTC. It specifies CASASGASLYEQYF.